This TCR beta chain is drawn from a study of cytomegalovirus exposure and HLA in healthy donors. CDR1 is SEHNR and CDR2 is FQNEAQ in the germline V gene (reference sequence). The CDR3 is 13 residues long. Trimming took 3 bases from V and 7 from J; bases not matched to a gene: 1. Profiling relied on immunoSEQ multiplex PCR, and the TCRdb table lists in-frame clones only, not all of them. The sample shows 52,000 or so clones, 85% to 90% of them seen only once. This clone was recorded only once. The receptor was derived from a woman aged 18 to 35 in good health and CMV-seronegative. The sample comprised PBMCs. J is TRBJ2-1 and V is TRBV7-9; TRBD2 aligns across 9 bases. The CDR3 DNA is TGTGCCAGCAGCTTGGGACTAGCAAATGAGCAGTTCTTC. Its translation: CASSLGLANEQFF.